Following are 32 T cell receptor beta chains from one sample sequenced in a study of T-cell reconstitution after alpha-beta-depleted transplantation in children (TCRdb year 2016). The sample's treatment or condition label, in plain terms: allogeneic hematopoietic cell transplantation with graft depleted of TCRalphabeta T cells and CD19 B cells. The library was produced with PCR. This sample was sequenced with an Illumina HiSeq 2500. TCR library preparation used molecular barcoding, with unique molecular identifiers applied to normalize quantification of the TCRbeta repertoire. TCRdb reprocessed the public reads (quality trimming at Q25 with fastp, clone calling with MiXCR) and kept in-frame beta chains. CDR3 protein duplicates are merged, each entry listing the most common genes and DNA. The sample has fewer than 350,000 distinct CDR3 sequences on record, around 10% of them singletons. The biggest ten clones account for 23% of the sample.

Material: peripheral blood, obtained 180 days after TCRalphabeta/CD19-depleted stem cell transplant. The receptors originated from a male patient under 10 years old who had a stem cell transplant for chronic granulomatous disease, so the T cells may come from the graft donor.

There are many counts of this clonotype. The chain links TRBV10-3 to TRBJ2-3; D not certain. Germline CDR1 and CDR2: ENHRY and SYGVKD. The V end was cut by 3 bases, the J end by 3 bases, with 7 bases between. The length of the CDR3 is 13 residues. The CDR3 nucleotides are TGTGCCATCAGTGACGGTACTACAGATACGCAGTATTTT. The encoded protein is CAISDGTTDTQYF.

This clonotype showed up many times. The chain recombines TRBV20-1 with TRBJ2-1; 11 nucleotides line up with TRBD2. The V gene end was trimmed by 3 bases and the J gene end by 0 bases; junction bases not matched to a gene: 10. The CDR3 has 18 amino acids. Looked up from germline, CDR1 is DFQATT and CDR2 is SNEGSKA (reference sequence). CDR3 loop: CSASHPGLAVLSYNEQFF. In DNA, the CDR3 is TGCAGTGCTAGCCACCCGGGACTAGCGGTACTCTCCTACAATGAGCAGTTCTTC.

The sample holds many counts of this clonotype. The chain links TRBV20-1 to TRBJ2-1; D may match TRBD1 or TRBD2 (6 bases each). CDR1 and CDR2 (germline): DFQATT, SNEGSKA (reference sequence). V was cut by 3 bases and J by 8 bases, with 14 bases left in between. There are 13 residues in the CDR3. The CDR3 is CSASRGVDYEQFF. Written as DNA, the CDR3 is TGCAGTGCTAGTAGGGGGGTTGATTATGAGCAGTTCTTC.

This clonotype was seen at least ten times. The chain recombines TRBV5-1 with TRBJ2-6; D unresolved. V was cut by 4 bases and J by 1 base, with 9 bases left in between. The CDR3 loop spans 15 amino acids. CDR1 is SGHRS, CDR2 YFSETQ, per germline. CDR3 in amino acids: CASSPTLSGANVLTF. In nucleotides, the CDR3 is TGCGCCAGCAGCCCCACTTTGTCTGGGGCCAACGTCCTGACTTTC.

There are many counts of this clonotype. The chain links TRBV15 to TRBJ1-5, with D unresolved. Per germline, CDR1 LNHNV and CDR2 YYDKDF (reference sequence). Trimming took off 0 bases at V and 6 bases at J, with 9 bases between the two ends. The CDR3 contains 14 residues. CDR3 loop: CATSRESSGQPQHF. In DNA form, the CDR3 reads TGTGCCACCAGCAGAGAATCCTCGGGTCAGCCCCAGCATTTT.

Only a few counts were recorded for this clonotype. The CDR3 reads CAWSVTQRDEQFF. The CDR3 coding sequence is TGTGCCTGGAGTGTAACGCAACGGGATGAGCAGTTCTTC. The rearrangement uses TRBV30 and TRBJ2-1, with unresolved D. CDR3 size: 13 residues. Trimming took off 0 bases at V and 8 bases at J, with 11 bases between the two ends. The germline V gene encodes CDR1 GTSNPN and CDR2 SVGIG (reference sequence). The variable domain in full, completed from reference TRBV30 and TRBJ2-1, reads SQTIHQWPATLVQPVGSPLSLECTVEGTSNPNLYWYRQAAGRGLQLLFYSVGIGQISSEVPQNLSASRPQDRQFILSSKKLLLSDSGFYLCAWSVTQRDEQFFGPGTRLTVL.

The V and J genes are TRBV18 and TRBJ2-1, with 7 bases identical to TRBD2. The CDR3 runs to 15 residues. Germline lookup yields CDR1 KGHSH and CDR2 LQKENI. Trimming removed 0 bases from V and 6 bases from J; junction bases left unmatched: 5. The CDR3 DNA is TGTGCCAGCTCACCACCCACGGCGGGAGTCAATGAGCAGTTCTTC. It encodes CASSPPTAGVNEQFF.

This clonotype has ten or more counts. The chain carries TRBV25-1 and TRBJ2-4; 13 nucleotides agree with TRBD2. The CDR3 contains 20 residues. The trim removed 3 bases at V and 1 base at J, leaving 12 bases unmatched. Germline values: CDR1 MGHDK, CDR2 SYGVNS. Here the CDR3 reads CASSETPGLAGRAAKNIQYF. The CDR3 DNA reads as TGTGCCAGCAGTGAGACCCCGGGACTAGCGGGAAGGGCGGCCAAAAACATTCAGTACTTC.

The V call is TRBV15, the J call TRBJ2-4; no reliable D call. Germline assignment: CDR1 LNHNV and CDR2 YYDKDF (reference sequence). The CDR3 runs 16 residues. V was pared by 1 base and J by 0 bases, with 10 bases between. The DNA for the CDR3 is TGTGCCACCAGCAGAGCTGAAGTACTAGCCAAAAACATTCAGTACTTC. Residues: CATSRAEVLAKNIQYF.

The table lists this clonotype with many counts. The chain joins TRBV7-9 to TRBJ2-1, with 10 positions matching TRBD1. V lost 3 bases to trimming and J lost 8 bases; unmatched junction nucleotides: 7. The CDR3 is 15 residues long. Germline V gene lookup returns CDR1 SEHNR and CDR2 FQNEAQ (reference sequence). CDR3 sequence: CASSFTGGQGDEQFF. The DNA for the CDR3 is TGTGCCAGCAGCTTCACAGGCGGACAGGGGGATGAGCAGTTCTTC.

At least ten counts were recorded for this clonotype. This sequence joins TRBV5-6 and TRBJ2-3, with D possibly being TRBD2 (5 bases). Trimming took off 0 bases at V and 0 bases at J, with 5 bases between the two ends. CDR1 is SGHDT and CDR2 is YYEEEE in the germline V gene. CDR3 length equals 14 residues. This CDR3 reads CASSLERSTDTQYF. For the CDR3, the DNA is TGTGCCAGCAGCTTGGAGCGGAGCACAGATACGCAGTATTTT. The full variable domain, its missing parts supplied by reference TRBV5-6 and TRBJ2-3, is DAGVTQSPTHLIKTRGQQVTLRCSPKSGHDTVSWYQQALGQGPQFIFQYYEEEERQRGNFPDRFSGHQFPNYSSELNVNALLLGDSALYLCASSLERSTDTQYFGPGTRLTVL.

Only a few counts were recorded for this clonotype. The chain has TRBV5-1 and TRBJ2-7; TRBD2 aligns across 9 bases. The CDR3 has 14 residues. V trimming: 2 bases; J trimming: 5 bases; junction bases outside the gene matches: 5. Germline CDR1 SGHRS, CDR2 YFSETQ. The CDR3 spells CASSFTAGGDEQYF. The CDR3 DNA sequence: TGCGCCAGCAGCTTCACAGCGGGGGGAGACGAGCAGTACTTC.

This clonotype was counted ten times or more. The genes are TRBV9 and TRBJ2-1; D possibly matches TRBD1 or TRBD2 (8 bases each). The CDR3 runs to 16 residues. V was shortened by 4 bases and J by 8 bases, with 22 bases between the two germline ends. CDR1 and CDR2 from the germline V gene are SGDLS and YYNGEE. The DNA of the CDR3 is TGTGCCAGCAGCCCAGGGGGCCGCGGGAGGATTGATGAGCAGTTCTTC. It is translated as CASSPGGRGRIDEQFF. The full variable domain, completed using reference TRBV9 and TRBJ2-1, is DSGVTQTPKHLITATGQRVTLRCSPRSGDLSVYWYQQSLDQGLQFLIQYYNGEERAKGNILERFSAQQFPDLHSELNLSSLELGDSALYFCASSPGGRGRIDEQFFGPGTRLTVL.

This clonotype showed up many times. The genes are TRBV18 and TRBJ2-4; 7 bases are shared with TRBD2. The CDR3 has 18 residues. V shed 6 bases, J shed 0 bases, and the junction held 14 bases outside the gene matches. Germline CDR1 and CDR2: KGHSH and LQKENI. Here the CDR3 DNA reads TGTGCCAGCTCTCCGGAGGGAGGGCTCAGCCAAGCCAAAAACATTCAGTACTTC. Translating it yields CASSPEGGLSQAKNIQYF.

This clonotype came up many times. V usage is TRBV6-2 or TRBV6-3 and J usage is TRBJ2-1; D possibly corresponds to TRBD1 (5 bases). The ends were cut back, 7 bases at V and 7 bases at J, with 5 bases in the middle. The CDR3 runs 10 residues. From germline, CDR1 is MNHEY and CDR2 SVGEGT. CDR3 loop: CASKGNEQFF. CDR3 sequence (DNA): TGTGCCAGCAAGGGGAATGAGCAGTTCTTC.

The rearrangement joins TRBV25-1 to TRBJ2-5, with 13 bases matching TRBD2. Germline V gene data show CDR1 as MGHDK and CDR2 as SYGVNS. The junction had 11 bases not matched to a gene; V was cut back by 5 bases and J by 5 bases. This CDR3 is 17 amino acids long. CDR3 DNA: TGTGCCAGCAGTCCCTTGGCTGGGACTAGCGGGAAGGAGACCCAGTACTTC. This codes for CASSPLAGTSGKETQYF. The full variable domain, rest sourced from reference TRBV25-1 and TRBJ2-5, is EADIYQTPRYLVIGTGKKITLECSQTMGHDKMYWYQQDPGMELHLIHYSYGVNSTEKGDLSSESTVSRIRTEHFPLTLESARPSHTSQYLCASSPLAGTSGKETQYFGPGTRLLVL.

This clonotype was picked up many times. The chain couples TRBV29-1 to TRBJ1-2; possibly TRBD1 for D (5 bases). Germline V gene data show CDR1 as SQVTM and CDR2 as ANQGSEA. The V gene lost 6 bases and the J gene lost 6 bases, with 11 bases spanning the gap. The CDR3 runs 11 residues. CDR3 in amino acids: CSVNWGDGYTF. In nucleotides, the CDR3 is TGCAGCGTCAACTGGGGGGATGGCTACACCTTC.

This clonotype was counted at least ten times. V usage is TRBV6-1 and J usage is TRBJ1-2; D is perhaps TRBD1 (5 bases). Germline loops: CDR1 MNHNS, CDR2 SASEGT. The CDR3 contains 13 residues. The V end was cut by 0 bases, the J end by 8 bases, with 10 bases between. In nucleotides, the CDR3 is TGTGCCAGCAGTGAAGCGGGGGGTCGCGGCTACACCTTC. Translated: CASSEAGGRGYTF.

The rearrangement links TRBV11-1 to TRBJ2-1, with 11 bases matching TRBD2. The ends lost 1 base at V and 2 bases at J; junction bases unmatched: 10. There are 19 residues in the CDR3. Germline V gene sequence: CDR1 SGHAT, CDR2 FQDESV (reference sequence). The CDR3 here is CASSLVRLAGGQPYNEQFF. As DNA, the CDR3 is TGTGCCAGCAGCTTAGTACGGCTAGCGGGGGGCCAACCCTACAATGAGCAGTTCTTC. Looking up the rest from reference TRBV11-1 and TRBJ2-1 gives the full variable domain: EAEVAQSPRYKITEKSQAVAFWCDPISGHATLYWYRQILGQGPELLVQFQDESVVDDSQLPKDRFSAERLKGVDSTLKIQPAELGDSAMYLCASSLVRLAGGQPYNEQFFGPGTRLTVL.

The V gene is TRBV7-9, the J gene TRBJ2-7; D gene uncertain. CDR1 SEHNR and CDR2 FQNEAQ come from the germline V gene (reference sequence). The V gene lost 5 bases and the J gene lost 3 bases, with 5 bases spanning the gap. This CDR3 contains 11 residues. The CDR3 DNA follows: TGTGCCAGCAGCGCCTTCTACGAGCAGTACTTC. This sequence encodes CASSAFYEQYF.

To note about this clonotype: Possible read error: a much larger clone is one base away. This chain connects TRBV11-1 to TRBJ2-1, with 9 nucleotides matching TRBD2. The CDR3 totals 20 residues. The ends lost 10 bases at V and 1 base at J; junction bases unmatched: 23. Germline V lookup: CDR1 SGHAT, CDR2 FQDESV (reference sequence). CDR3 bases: TGTGCCAACAGATCGAGCGCAGGGGGGCAGCGGGAGGCTTCCTACAATGAGCAGTTCTTC. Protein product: CANRSSAGGQREASYNEQFF. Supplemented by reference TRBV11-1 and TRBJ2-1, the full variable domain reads EAEVAQSPRYKITEKSQAVAFWCDPISGHATLYWYRQILGQGPELLVQFQDESVVDDSQLPKDRFSAERLKGVDSTLKIQPAELGDSAMYLCANRSSAGGQREASYNEQFFGPGTRLTVL.

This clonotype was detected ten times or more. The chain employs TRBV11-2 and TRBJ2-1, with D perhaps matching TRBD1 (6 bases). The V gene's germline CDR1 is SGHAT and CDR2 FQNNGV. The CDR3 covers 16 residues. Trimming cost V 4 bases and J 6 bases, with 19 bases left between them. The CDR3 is CASSSHTGSRGNEQFF. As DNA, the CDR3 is TGTGCCAGCAGCTCGCACACAGGGTCGAGGGGCAATGAGCAGTTCTTC.

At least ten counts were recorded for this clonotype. CDR3 protein: CASSLNRGDTDTQYF. CDR3 coding DNA: TGCGCCAGCAGCTTGAACCGTGGAGACACAGATACGCAGTATTTT. The chain uses TRBV5-1 and TRBJ2-3, with D unclear. Trimming shortened V by 1 base and J by 2 bases, and 11 bases separated the two germline ends. Germline CDR1 and CDR2: SGHRS and YFSETQ. The CDR3 extends over 15 amino acids.

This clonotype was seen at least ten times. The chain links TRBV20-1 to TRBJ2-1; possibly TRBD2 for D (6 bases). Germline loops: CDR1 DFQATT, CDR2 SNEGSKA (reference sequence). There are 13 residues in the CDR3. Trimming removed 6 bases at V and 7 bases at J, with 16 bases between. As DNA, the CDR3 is TGCAGTGCCCCGGGAGCCTGGAGTAATGAGCAGTTCTTC. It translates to CSAPGAWSNEQFF.

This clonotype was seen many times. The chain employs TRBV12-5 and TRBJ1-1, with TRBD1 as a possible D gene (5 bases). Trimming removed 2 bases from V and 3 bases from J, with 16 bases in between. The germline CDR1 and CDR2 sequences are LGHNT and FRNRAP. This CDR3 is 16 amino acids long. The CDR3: CASGLFRPYRHTEAFF. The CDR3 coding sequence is TGTGCTAGTGGTTTGTTTAGACCTTACAGGCACACTGAAGCTTTCTTT.

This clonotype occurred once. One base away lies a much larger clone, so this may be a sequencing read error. The DNA for the CDR3 is TGCAGTGCTAGAAACGGACTAACGGGAGTCAATGAGCAGTTCTTC. Translation gives CSARNGLTGVNEQFF. The gene calls are TRBV20-1 and TRBJ2-1, with D perhaps TRBD2 (6 bases). CDR1 is DFQATT, CDR2 SNEGSKA, per germline (reference sequence). The CDR3 has 15 amino acids. Trimming pared 2 bases from V and 6 bases from J, leaving 17 bases between.

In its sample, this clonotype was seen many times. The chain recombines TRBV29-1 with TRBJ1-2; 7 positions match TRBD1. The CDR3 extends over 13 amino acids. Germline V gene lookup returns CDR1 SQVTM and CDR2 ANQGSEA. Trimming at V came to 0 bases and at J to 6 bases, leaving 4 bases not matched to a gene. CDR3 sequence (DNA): TGCAGCGTTGAAGAAGACAGGGTCCATGGCTACACCTTC. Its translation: CSVEEDRVHGYTF.

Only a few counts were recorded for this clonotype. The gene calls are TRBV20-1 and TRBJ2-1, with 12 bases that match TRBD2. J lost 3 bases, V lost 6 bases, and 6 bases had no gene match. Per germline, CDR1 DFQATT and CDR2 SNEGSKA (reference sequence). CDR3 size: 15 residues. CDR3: CSAHGGLAGYNEQFF. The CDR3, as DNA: TGCAGTGCGCACGGGGGACTAGCGGGCTACAATGAGCAGTTCTTC.

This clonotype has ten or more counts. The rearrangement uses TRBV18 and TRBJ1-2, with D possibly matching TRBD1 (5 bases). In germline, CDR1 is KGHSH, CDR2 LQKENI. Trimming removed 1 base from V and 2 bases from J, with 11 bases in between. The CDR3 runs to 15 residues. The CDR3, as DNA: TGTGCCAGCTCACCACTTCAGGGTGAGAACTATGGCTACACCTTC. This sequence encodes CASSPLQGENYGYTF. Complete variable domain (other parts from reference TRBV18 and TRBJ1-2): NAGVMQNPRHLVRRRGQEARLRCSPMKGHSHVYWYRQLPEEGLKFMVYLQKENIIDESGMPKERFSAEFPKEGPSILRIQQVVRGDSAAYFCASSPLQGENYGYTFGSGTRLTVV.

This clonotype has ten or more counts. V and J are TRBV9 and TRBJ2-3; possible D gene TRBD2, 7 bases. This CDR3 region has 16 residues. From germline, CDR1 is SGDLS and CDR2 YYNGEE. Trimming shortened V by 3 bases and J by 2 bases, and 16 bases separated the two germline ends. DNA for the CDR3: TGTGCCAGCAGCGATCTGGCGGGGGCTCACACAGATACGCAGTATTTT. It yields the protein CASSDLAGAHTDTQYF.

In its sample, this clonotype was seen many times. The CDR3 sequence: CASSLAHPRQETQYF. Written as DNA, the CDR3 is TGTGCCAGCAGCTTAGCGCATCCCAGACAAGAGACCCAGTACTTC. This sequence joins TRBV7-2 and TRBJ2-5; no firm D call. The V end was cut by 0 bases, the J end by 2 bases, with 10 bases between. Germline CDR1 SGHTA, CDR2 FQGNSA. The CDR3 is made up of 15 amino acids.

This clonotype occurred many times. CDR3: CASISSPGLAVTGELFF. The CDR3 nucleotides are TGTGCCAGCATTTCATCCCCGGGACTAGCGGTTACCGGGGAGCTGTTTTTT. The chain couples TRBV12-3 or TRBV12-4 to TRBJ2-2; 11 nucleotides match TRBD2. CDR3 size: 17 residues. With V trimmed by 7 bases and J by 5 bases, 12 bases remained unmatched.